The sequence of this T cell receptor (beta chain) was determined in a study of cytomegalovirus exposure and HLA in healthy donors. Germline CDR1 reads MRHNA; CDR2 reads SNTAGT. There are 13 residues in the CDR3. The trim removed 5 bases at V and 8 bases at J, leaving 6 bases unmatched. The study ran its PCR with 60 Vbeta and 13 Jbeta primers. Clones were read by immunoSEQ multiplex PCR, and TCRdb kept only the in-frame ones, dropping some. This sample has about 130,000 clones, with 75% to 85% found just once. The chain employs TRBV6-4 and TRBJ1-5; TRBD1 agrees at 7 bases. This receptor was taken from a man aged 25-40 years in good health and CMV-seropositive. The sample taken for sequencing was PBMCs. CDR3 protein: CASSTRQGKPQHF. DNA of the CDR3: TGTGCCAGCAGTACGAGACAGGGCAAGCCCCAGCATTTT.